The T cell receptor beta chain described here comes from a study of T-cell reconstitution after alpha-beta-depleted transplantation in children. General study findings and limits: T-cell counts and diversity were attributed mostly to newly produced T cells one year after transplant. Surviving recipient cells, namely T cells and thymic progenitors, were the source of high day-60 TCRbeta diversity in some patients.

Researchers prepared the TCRbeta library using unique molecular identifiers, the study reports. TCRdb processed the PCR reads anew with MiXCR; each CDR3 protein has one entry. The sample has hundreds of thousands of distinct CDR3 sequences, 9.5% to 13% seen once. Germline assignment: CDR1 MDHEN and CDR2 SYDVKM. V lost 6 bases, J lost 0 bases, and 0 bases stayed unmatched. The CDR3 contains 14 residues. The sample holds many counts of this clonotype. Its antigen is currently unknown. The source is a boy younger than two with acute myeloid leukemia, due to receive a stem cell transplant. Sequenced material: PBMCs, taken before TCRalphabeta/CD19-depleted stem cell transplant. The chain carries TRBV28 and TRBJ2-3, with TRBD2 identical over 10 bases. The CDR3, as DNA: TGTGCCAGCAGGACTAGCGGGAGCACAGATACGCAGTATTTT. Its translation is CASRTSGSTDTQYF.